What follows describes a single T cell receptor beta chain. As yet, its antigen is unknown. The approximately 130-subject validation cohort, separate from the approximately 660-subject first cohort, included the donors. The data were produced by immunoSEQ multiplex PCR, yet TCRdb's version contains in-frame clones alone and is incomplete. The repertoire holds 78,000 or so clones, with about 94% as singletons. This entry comes from a study of cytomegalovirus exposure and HLA in healthy donors. Study-level results: Reported results showed that the classifier diagnosed cytomegalovirus status with high specificity and sensitivity. Many donors carried some public TCRs, although rarity characterized most TCR sequences.

The source of this sequence is a woman under 30 in good health and CMV-seropositive. The sample was PBMCs.

This CDR3 is CASIEGLNTEAFF. CDR3 bases: TGTGCCAGCATCGAGGGATTGAACACTGAAGCTTTCTTT. This chain links TRBV7-9 with TRBJ1-1; D is uncertain. Germline assignment: CDR1 SEHNR and CDR2 FQNEAQ (reference sequence). The CDR3 extends over 13 amino acids. V dropped 7 bases and J dropped 0 bases, with 9 bases sitting between them.